The entry that follows covers one T cell receptor beta chain sequence. Its antigen is as yet unknown. The data were obtained in a study of CD8 T cells in ankylosing spondylitis. Study-level findings and limits: Disease-linked clones, CD8+, were relatively rare in peripheral blood. Previously reported in reactive arthritis synovial fluid and blood were some of the motif variants. Made up of eight highly homologous variants, a TCR beta motif appeared characteristic of ankylosing spondylitis blood.

Deletions cut 6 bases from V and 3 bases from J, with 9 bases between. CDR1 is SGHTA, CDR2 FQGNSA, per germline. The CDR3 runs 14 residues. Researchers built TCR beta libraries using quantitative 5'-RACE with molecular barcodes. TCRdb redid the calling of the 5' RACE reads with MiXCR, one entry per CDR3 protein. Of approximately 220,000 distinct CDR3 sequences listed, about a quarter were seen once; the top ten hold less than 8.5%. The origin of this receptor is a male donor with ankylosing spondylitis or in good health (not recorded which). What was sequenced was blood, either unsorted or a sorted T cell fraction (not recorded which). The chain links TRBV7-2 to TRBJ2-6; TRBD2 is a possible D gene (5 bases). CDR3 DNA: TGTGCCAGCAGGAGGACTGATGGGGCCAACGTCCTGACTTTC. Its protein is CASRRTDGANVLTF.